The next 24 T cell receptor beta chains were all read from a single sample in a study of cytotoxic CD8 clonotypes in ibrutinib-treated CLL listed by TCRdb under 2021. The time point label here, explained by the study, means: approximately 25 months on ibrutinib. Receptor libraries were prepared by the immunoSEQ multiplex PCR assay. TCRdb retrieved this table from immuneACCESS and kept in-frame rearrangements only. Not all clones are present; in checked studies, unresolved V genes account for under half, and no reason is known for the remainder. The sample has 150,000 or so clones on record, about three quarters of them singletons. The ten largest account for around 4.9% of the sample. The source was PBMCs, collected after 24 months of ibrutinib treatment. The receptors come from a human donor with chronic lymphocytic leukemia.

This clone has a single count. The rearrangement uses TRBV5-1 and TRBJ2-1, with TRBD2 as a possible D gene (5 bases). The germline V and J ends were trimmed by 2 bases and 1 base, with 10 bases remaining between them. Germline V gene data show CDR1 as SGHRS and CDR2 as YFSETQ. The CDR3 contains 15 residues. In DNA form, the CDR3 reads TGCGCCAGCAGCTTCGGAGGAGCTTCCTACAATGAGCAGTTCTTC. This translates into CASSFGGASYNEQFF.

The V and J genes are TRBV6-5 and TRBJ1-5; D perhaps matches TRBD1 (5 bases). The CDR3 is made up of 15 amino acids. V was shortened by 0 bases and J by 3 bases, with 9 bases between the two germline ends. Looked up from germline, CDR1 is MNHEY and CDR2 is SVGAGI. The CDR3 is CASSYSGGSNQPQHF. In nucleotides, the CDR3 is TGTGCCAGCAGTTACTCGGGGGGATCCAATCAGCCCCAGCATTTT.

This clone appeared a single time. The V gene is TRBV28, the J gene TRBJ2-7; D uncertain. The germline V gene has CDR1 MDHEN and CDR2 SYDVKM. This CDR3 comprises 12 residues. V was trimmed by 6 bases and J by 2 bases, leaving 8 bases between them. The CDR3 here is CASSGSPYEQYF. The CDR3 DNA is TGTGCCAGCAGCGGGTCCCCCTACGAGCAGTACTTC.

This clone has only a few counts. The chain joins TRBV28 to TRBJ1-2; D gene uncertain. CDR1 and CDR2 from the germline V gene are MDHEN and SYDVKM. The CDR3 is 11 residues long. V was cut by 3 bases and J by 7 bases, with 6 bases left in between. CDR3 coding DNA: TGTGCCAGCAGTTTGTTTGGTGGCTACACCTTC. Protein: CASSLFGGYTF.

This sequence joins TRBV30 and TRBJ1-2; D might be TRBD1 (6 bases). The CDR3 sequence is 12 residues long. Trimming removed 4 bases from V and 8 bases from J, with 14 bases in between. Germline V gene lookup returns CDR1 GTSNPN and CDR2 SVGIG (reference sequence). The chain's CDR3 is CAWTPQGRGYTF. For the CDR3, the DNA is TGTGCCTGGACCCCACAGGGCCGGGGCTACACCTTC.

The J gene is TRBJ2-7, the V gene TRBV28; TRBD2 agrees at 7 bases. The CDR3 runs to 13 residues. With V trimmed by 3 bases and J by 3 bases, 2 bases remained unmatched. Germline assignment: CDR1 MDHEN and CDR2 SYDVKM. Here the CDR3 reads CASSFGRNYEQYF. In DNA, the CDR3 is TGTGCCAGCAGTTTCGGGAGGAACTACGAGCAGTACTTC.

This clone came up a few times. V and J are TRBV6-4 and TRBJ1-1; D perhaps matches TRBD1 (6 bases). Trimming left V 2 bases short and J 4 bases short, with 17 bases between. Germline loops: CDR1 MRHNA, CDR2 SNTAGT. This CDR3 is built from 16 residues. The CDR3 loop is CASSDTHRAGGTEAFF. CDR3 nucleotide sequence: TGTGCCAGCAGTGACACCCACAGGGCGGGTGGCACTGAAGCTTTCTTT.

The count of this clone is one. The chain couples TRBV18 to TRBJ2-7; weak D call: TRBD1 (5 bases). Looked up from germline, CDR1 is KGHSH and CDR2 is LQKENI. The V gene lost 3 bases and the J gene lost 1 base, with 10 bases spanning the gap. This CDR3 is built from 14 residues. The CDR3 coding sequence is TGTGCCAGCTCACCCGACAGTGCTTCCTACGAGCAGTACTTC. This translates into CASSPDSASYEQYF.

The chain has TRBV5-1 and TRBJ2-7, with 9 bases identical to TRBD2. The trim removed 5 bases at V and 5 bases at J, leaving 11 bases unmatched. CDR3 size: 15 residues. CDR1 is SGHRS, CDR2 YFSETQ, per germline. Written as DNA, the CDR3 is TGCGCCAGCAGGGTTAGCGGGAGTGGGGCCAACGAGCAGTACTTC. Protein product: CASRVSGSGANEQYF.

CDR3 bases: TGTGCCAGCAGCTCCCCCACCACCCAGTACTTC. This translates into CASSSPTTQYF. This chain uses TRBV11-1 with TRBJ2-5; no clear D gene. The CDR3 consists of 11 residues. Germline lookup yields CDR1 SGHAT and CDR2 FQDESV (reference sequence). V was cut by 4 bases and J by 8 bases, with 8 bases left in between.

There are a few counts of this clone. This chain links TRBV7-6 with TRBJ1-4; D is possibly TRBD1 (6 bases). CDR1 is SGHVS and CDR2 is FNYEAQ in the germline V gene. Between the trimmed V and J ends, which lost 5 bases and 8 bases, there was a span of 18 bases. This CDR3 contains 15 residues. The CDR3 protein is CASSPTKTGLEKLFF. The DNA for the CDR3 is TGTGCCAGCAGCCCTACCAAAACAGGGTTGGAAAAACTGTTTTTT.

This chain links TRBV6-9 with TRBJ2-1; perhaps TRBD2 as D (6 bases). This CDR3 contains 17 residues. The V gene lost 2 bases and the J gene lost 2 bases, with 16 bases spanning the gap. Germline CDR1 and CDR2: MNHGY and SVAAGI. CDR3 amino acids: CASSYPILASTYNEQFF. DNA for the CDR3: TGTGCCAGCAGTTATCCCATACTAGCCAGTACCTACAATGAGCAGTTCTTC.

This clone was observed a few times. This sequence joins TRBV7-9 and TRBJ2-7; D call uncertain. CDR1 is SEHNR and CDR2 is FQNEAQ in the germline V gene (reference sequence). V was clipped by 5 bases and J by 2 bases, with 13 bases between them. The CDR3 loop spans 14 amino acids. The CDR3 loop is CASSPPRPPYEQYF. In DNA, the CDR3 is TGTGCCAGCAGCCCCCCCCGGCCCCCCTACGAGCAGTACTTC.

The DNA for the CDR3 is TGTGCCAGCAGTGAGGTGAATTCCAATCAGCCCCAGCATTTT. Its protein is CASSEVNSNQPQHF. V usage is TRBV2 and J usage is TRBJ1-5; D is unresolved. Looked up from germline, CDR1 is SNHLY and CDR2 is FYNNEI. V gave up 3 bases and J gave up 3 bases, with 9 bases separating them. This CDR3 region has 14 residues.

V and J are TRBV5-1 and TRBJ2-6; 7 nucleotides line up with TRBD2. Germline trimming cut 4 bases from V and 0 bases from J; bases unmatched to any gene: 7. The CDR3 loop spans 17 amino acids. The germline CDR1 and CDR2 sequences are SGHRS and YFSETQ. The CDR3 DNA reads as TGCGCCAGCAGCCCCCGGGGGGAGAGCTCTGGGGCCAACGTCCTGACTTTC. Translated, it gives CASSPRGESSGANVLTF.

This clone was seen only a few times. The gene calls are TRBV5-1 and TRBJ1-2; 9 bases align to TRBD1. The germline gives CDR1 SGHRS, CDR2 YFSETQ. Losses at the gene ends were 3 bases for V and 2 bases for J; bases not matched to a gene: 5. This CDR3 spans 15 amino acids. The CDR3 is CASSSLQGANYGYTF. For the CDR3, the DNA is TGCGCCAGCAGCTCCTTACAGGGGGCCAACTATGGCTACACCTTC.

A single count supports this clone. The chain is built from TRBV9 and TRBJ2-2; D unresolved. Trimming shortened V by 3 bases and J by 6 bases, and 18 bases separated the two germline ends. CDR1 and CDR2 from the germline V gene are SGDLS and YYNGEE. The CDR3 covers 16 residues. DNA for the CDR3: TGTGCCAGCAGCGGGCGGACCCCCGTCCAGGCCGGGGAGCTGTTTTTT. Translating it yields CASSGRTPVQAGELFF.

In regard to this clone: This specimen includes other DNA sequences encoding the same CDR3. This chain uses TRBV6-5 with TRBJ1-1; 7 positions agree with TRBD1. The CDR3 runs to 14 residues. V was pared by 5 bases and J by 0 bases, with 3 bases of the junction left unmatched. Germline CDR1 is MNHEY and CDR2 is SVGAGI. Here the CDR3 reads CASSRQGVNTEAFF. CDR3 DNA sequence: TGTGCCAGCAGTCGACAGGGCGTGAACACTGAAGCTTTCTTT.

V gene TRBV30 combines with J gene TRBJ1-5; D is unclear. CDR3 length equals 14 residues. Trimming removed 3 bases at V and 0 bases at J, with 9 bases between. Germline V CDR1 and CDR2: GTSNPN, SVGIG (reference sequence). CDR3 sequence reads: CAWSQAHSNQPQHF. The CDR3 DNA reads as TGTGCCTGGAGCCAGGCCCATAGCAATCAGCCCCAGCATTTT.

This chain joins TRBV12-5 and TRBJ2-2; 9 bases agree with TRBD2. CDR3 length: 16 amino acids. In germline, CDR1 is LGHNT, CDR2 FRNRAP. V trimming: 1 base; J trimming: 5 bases; junction bases outside the gene matches: 5. The CDR3 nucleotides read TGTGCTAGTGGTTTGGCCCTAGCGGGGACAACCGGGGAGCTGTTTTTT. This sequence encodes CASGLALAGTTGELFF.

The genes are TRBV18 and TRBJ2-1; D perhaps matches TRBD2 (5 bases). The CDR3 spans 14 residues. The ends were cut back, 3 bases at V and 2 bases at J, with 8 bases in the middle. Germline V gene sequence: CDR1 KGHSH, CDR2 LQKENI. The CDR3 DNA follows: TGTGCCAGCTCACCGAGCGGCACCTACAATGAGCAGTTCTTC. Amino acids: CASSPSGTYNEQFF.

The rearrangement uses TRBV5-1 and TRBJ2-7, with D perhaps matching TRBD1 or TRBD2 (5 bases each). The CDR3 spans 14 residues. In germline, CDR1 is SGHRS, CDR2 YFSETQ. The germline V and J ends were trimmed by 5 bases and 2 bases, with 14 bases remaining between them. The CDR3, as DNA: TGCGCCAGCAGACCCGGGACGGCAGCCTACGAGCAGTACTTC. It encodes CASRPGTAAYEQYF.

This rearrangement joins TRBV7-3 to TRBJ1-1; D might be TRBD1 (5 bases). CDR1 and CDR2 (germline): SGHTA, FQGTGA. The ends were cut back, 2 bases at V and 4 bases at J, with 11 bases in the middle. This CDR3 is 14 amino acids long. CDR3 loop: CASSLQGLGTEAFF. CDR3 nucleotide sequence: TGTGCCAGCAGCTTACAGGGCTTGGGCACTGAAGCTTTCTTT.

This clone was counted only a few times. J is TRBJ1-5 and V is TRBV28, with 7 bases fitting TRBD1. Germline CDR1 reads MDHEN; CDR2 reads SYDVKM. The CDR3 loop spans 14 amino acids. Trimming at V came to 7 bases and at J to 5 bases, leaving 8 bases not matched to a gene. CDR3 coding DNA: TGTGCCAGCACCGTAACAGGGGAGGATCAGCCCCAGCATTTT. Its protein product is CASTVTGEDQPQHF.